Described below is a single T cell receptor beta chain sequence and its context. No cognate antigen has been identified for it. Base qualities are not provided; no much larger clone lies one nucleotide away. The cohort comprised 670 or so healthy bone marrow donors. All cohort members were sampled while nominally healthy, although unrecorded immune exposures were likely present. The donor tested CMV seropositive and was one of the 289 seropositive cohort members. Every donor gave a peripheral blood sample, and the peripheral blood mononuclear cells from that sample were used for TCR beta sequencing. The Qiagen DNeasy Blood Extraction Kit was used to extract genomic DNA from the blood cell samples. The library was produced with the immunoSEQ multiplex PCR assay. The multiplex PCR relied on a mix of 60 forward primers for TCR Vbeta segments and 13 reverse primers for TCR Jbeta segments. A multiplex PCR assay on genomic DNA amplified the CDR3 region of rearranged TCR beta genes. The Illumina HiSeq System was used to sequence the amplified TCR beta libraries as 87-base-pair reads. The authors' pipeline ran thus. A later analysis counted about 80 million unique TCR beta chains across the 500 to 850 repertoires, and some 11 million of these chains were shared by at least two donors. A nearest-neighbor algorithm error-corrected the raw reads and collapsed the reads into unique sequences, merging closely related sequences to remove PCR and sequencing errors. Alignment of CDR3 sequences to IMGT reference sequences was used to assign V, D and J gene segments. Each retained sequence needed at least a six-nucleotide match to both a V gene segment and a J gene segment. A rearrangement counted as productive if the CDR3 had no stop codons and remained in frame with V and J, and every other rearrangement counted as non-productive. CDR3 was defined by IMGT convention, running from the second conserved V-encoded cysteine to the conserved J-encoded phenylalanine. Sequences without an unambiguous match to a single V gene segment were excluded from the earlier analysis of a few hundred of the donors. In an earlier analysis of around 590 of the donors, a V segment was called functional when productive rearrangements were above 56.7%, and segregating when the standard deviation between donors exceeded 5%. To diagnose cytomegalovirus status from the catalog of TCR beta chain sequences, a statistical classification framework was built. In a later analysis, TCR nucleotide sequences were compared against IMGT/GENE-DB human TR gene sequences so that V and J genes could be assigned. In a later analysis, CDR3 sequences and most-parsimonious VDJ recombination scenarios were assigned using the TCRdist pipeline. A later analysis defined each TCR beta chain by its CDR3 amino acid sequence plus V-gene family, and excluded reads lacking a unique V-gene family. As a way to deal with suspected cross-contamination and a sequencing artifact, a later analysis dropped 640 or so nucleotide sequences that were highly shared and had low generation probability. In a later analysis, a clonal expansion index was calculated for each public chain from normalized within-repertoire ranks of inferred template counts. In a later analysis, generation probabilities were computed with a VDJ recombination model fitted to out-of-frame rearrangements, and the resulting probabilities were checked against IGoR. In a later analysis, hypergeometric tests were used to score TCR-TCR, TCR-HLA and TCR-CMV co-occurrence, with a repertoire-size bias correction applied to TCR pairs. A later analysis estimated false discovery rates by permuting HLA or CMV assignments 20 times. In a later analysis, co-occurring TCRs were grouped using DBSCAN, with TCRdist sequence similarity added in when clustering inside HLA-allele-positive subsets. Repertoires with fewer than 30,000 or more than 120,000 public chains were left out of co-occurrence clustering, as were four to six repertoires with anomalous nucleotide sharing. TCRdb limited this immuneACCESS table to in-frame rearrangements with V and J called. A share of clones is missing; checked studies link under half to unresolved V genes, and the rest is unexplained. The V and J calls and the clone size are those of that table, but D and trimming were determined from the DNA. The sample table shows 75,000 to 90,000 clones, and approximately 80% are seen once. Around 8.9% of the sample rests with the top ten.

The data stem from a study of cytomegalovirus exposure and HLA in healthy donors (dated by TCRdb to the late 2010s). Regarding the complete study: According to an earlier analysis of several hundred of the donors, about 190 million T cells yielded some 120 million unique TCR beta sequences and about 300 Gb of sequence data. Class I and class II HLA loci were covered by the typing at four-digit resolution. An early release that covered about 600 HLA-typed donors contained 300 to 350 gigabases of sequencing data and tens of millions of unique TCR sequences. Along with the approximately 700-subject first cohort, a separate validation cohort of some 130 different subjects was used. Donor age, sex, ethnicity and CMV serostatus were compiled together with the repertoire data. Of the roughly 400 genotyped donors, over 65% fell in the genetic ancestry cluster associated with self-reported Caucasian donors. In the later analysis, no new phenotypic data were used to find candidate immune exposures; instead, reliance was placed on TCR beta sequences and their occurrence across donors. On average, around 240,000 unique TCR beta nucleotide sequences were sequenced per donor among 398 genotyped donors of the cohort, with roughly 18% of those sequences being non-productive. The study aimed to test whether cataloging public T cell receptors could reveal signatures of past pathogen exposure. Because of strong linkage in the cohort, roughly five DR-DQ haplotypes were treated as single units for association and clustering. The study profiled the T cell repertoires of under 850 subjects by immunosequencing and related them to cytomegalovirus serostatus. The number of typed donors differed by locus: about 620-640 for A, B, C, DRB1 and DQB1; 522 for DQA1; around 610 for DPA1; and some 450 for DPB1. Every discovery cohort repertoire had been produced on one sequencing platform. Genome-wide SNP genotypes for about 60% of the roughly 670 donors were used in a later genetic analysis, which treated that subset as a discovery cohort. To decide whether each TCR beta V gene segment behaved as functional or pseudogenic, an earlier analysis of some 570 of the donors relied on high-throughput TCR beta sequencing. In a later analysis, previously published TCR beta repertoires from about 640 donors were re-analyzed and high-resolution HLA genotyping was added so that TCR occurrence patterns could be studied. High-throughput TCR immunosequencing, statistical association of individual TCRs with disease status, and machine learning were combined to predict cytomegalovirus infection status.

V gives up 3 bases and J gives up 3 bases, and the segment between their germline ends measures 12 bases. In the germline V gene (reference sequence), CDR1 corresponds to GTSNPN and CDR2 to SVGIG. The CDR3, cysteine through phenylalanine, is 15 amino acids long. Only the CDR3 part of the read is kept: 45 bases, read in frame from the first base. Paper-wide results and their limitations: Cytomegalovirus status was reported to be diagnosed by the classifier with high specificity and sensitivity in both the original and validation cohorts. According to the authors, the approach could potentially be generalized to other disease states and immunological phenotypes. A cluster of highly shared sequence variants was judged likely to represent a technical artifact of the sequencing pipeline. A later analysis associated some 17,000 TCR beta sequences with specific HLA alleles at a false discovery rate of 0.05. HLA typing was unavailable for some donors at each locus, so association tests used only the typed subset. When HLA alleles, especially DR and DQ, strongly co-occurred, TCR associations were difficult to assign to individual alleles. Only TCR beta chains were sequenced in this cohort, and the absence of alpha or paired-chain data limited detectable features. While some public TCRs were present in many individuals, most TCR sequences turned up only very rarely across donors. In a later analysis, several top co-occurrence clusters were reported to appear linked to parvovirus B19, influenza, CMV and Epstein-Barr virus. Correlated functional status among segregating V segments might reflect linkage disequilibrium, but an unknown experimental factor could not be ruled out. Compared with the approximately 710-donor mean, donors in an Asian-associated ancestry cluster had fewer N-insertions in productive TCRs, according to a later genetic analysis. A later analysis found that HLA-associated TCR beta chains were more clonally expanded and had lower generation probabilities than equally common non-associated chains. Sequencing depth was assumed to be roughly uniform across donors in the presence/absence analyses, though that assumption may not hold. According to a later analysis, most CMV-associated TCR beta chains appeared to be HLA-restricted, and the HLA associations seemed to be driven largely by CMV exposure. In the study, approximately 160 TCR beta chains were listed as associated with cytomegalovirus. In a later genetic analysis, a missense DCLRE1C variant was associated with V-gene and J-gene trimming of TCR beta chains, and the association was replicated in an independent cohort. The earlier analysis of fewer than 750 of the donors excluded 15 to 20 rarely observed V segments, including chromosome 9 orphons, because counts were too low. A further reported finding was that TCR beta sequences accurately predicted the HLA-A and HLA-B alleles for most subjects in the first cohort. Some IMGT-functional V segments, including TRBV6-2 and TRBV6-3, could not be distinguished by the 87-base-pair reads and were therefore excluded. A later analysis found that TCR association rates varied across HLA loci, with DRB1 alleles showing the most associated TCRs and HLA-C alleles the fewest. An earlier analysis of around 540 of the donors showed that most TCR beta V segments appeared in productive rearrangements either about 90% or about 30% of the time, which broadly matched IMGT annotations. Immune exposure information for the cohort was limited to CMV serostatus. In vitro tests confirmed that a few of the cytomegalovirus-associated TCR beta chains recognize cytomegalovirus antigens.

Sequenced input: PBMCs. The sequence is built from TRBV30 and TRBJ1-6; the D gene assignment is ambiguous. The TCR comes from a woman aged 40 to 50 in good health and CMV-seropositive. CDR3 sequence: CAWSHREGYNSPLHF. The nucleotide sequence reads TGTGCCTGGAGCCACCGGGAAGGCTATAATTCACCCCTCCACTTT.